Listed below are T cell receptor beta chains from one sample, sequenced in a study of CD8+CD57+ T cells in acquired aplastic anemia. TCRdb itself ran the reads through MiXCR, one entry per CDR3 protein. The sample yields 150,000 to 200,000 distinct CDR3 sequences, around 40% seen once. Sequenced input: sorted CD4+, CD8+, or CD8+CD57+ T cells (not recorded which) from PBMCs. These receptors were collected from a human donor in good health. The CDR3 runs from the conserved cysteine through the conserved F or W. Fields, in order: CDR3 DNA, CDR3 protein, J gene, CDR3 length, clone size, V gene, D gene. A D gene is named only where the DNA matches it firmly. A row's size may be missing; if present it is once, few, many or a size class.

CDR3nt: TGTGCCACCAGTGCTGGCAGGGGTGAAGGCTACACCTTC; CDR3aa: CATSAGRGEGYTF; j_gene: TRBJ1-2; len: 13; abundance: -; v_gene: TRBV24-1; d_gene: -
CDR3nt: TGTGCCAGCGAGCTCATAGGCAGGGGAGGAACTGAAGCTTTCTTT; CDR3aa: CASELIGRGGTEAFF; j_gene: TRBJ1-1; len: 15; abundance: -; v_gene: TRBV11-2; d_gene: -
CDR3nt: TGTGCCAGCAGCGTAGGCAGCGGAGGATCCACAGATACGCAGTATTTT; CDR3aa: CASSVGSGGSTDTQYF; j_gene: TRBJ2-3; len: 16; abundance: -; v_gene: TRBV9; d_gene: -
CDR3nt: TGTGCCAGCAGCACAGGGATTAACTCTGGAAACACCATATATTTT; CDR3aa: CASSTGINSGNTIYF; j_gene: TRBJ1-3; len: 15; abundance: many; v_gene: TRBV12-3/TRBV12-4; d_gene: -
CDR3nt: TGCAGCGTTGCTCCCCCCTCGGCGCCATCGGACTATGGCTACACCTTC; CDR3aa: CSVAPPSAPSDYGYTF; j_gene: TRBJ1-2; len: 16; abundance: -; v_gene: TRBV29-1; d_gene: -
CDR3nt: TGTGCCAGCAGGTGGGGAGAAGATGAAGCTTTCTTT; CDR3aa: CASRWGEDEAFF; j_gene: TRBJ1-1; len: 12; abundance: -; v_gene: TRBV7-9; d_gene: -
CDR3nt: TGTGCCTGTACAGGGGTGAGCACAGATACGCAGTATTTT; CDR3aa: CACTGVSTDTQYF; j_gene: TRBJ2-3; len: 13; abundance: -; v_gene: TRBV6-1; d_gene: TRBD1
CDR3nt: TGTGCCAGCACCTCACTACAGGGTGACTATGGCTACACCTTC; CDR3aa: CASTSLQGDYGYTF; j_gene: TRBJ1-2; len: 14; abundance: -; v_gene: TRBV9; d_gene: -
CDR3nt: TGTGCCAGTAGTATGGGAACAGGGATCGGGGAGCTGTTTTTT; CDR3aa: CASSMGTGIGELFF; j_gene: TRBJ2-2; len: 14; abundance: -; v_gene: TRBV19; d_gene: -
CDR3nt: TGTGCCAGCACTCTTAATGCGGCCCTCCACTTT; CDR3aa: CASTLNAALHF; j_gene: TRBJ1-6; len: 11; abundance: once; v_gene: TRBV7-2; d_gene: -
CDR3nt: TGTGCCAGCATCCGGAGGGGGCTTTTATTCAATGAGCAGTTCTTC; CDR3aa: CASIRRGLLFNEQFF; j_gene: TRBJ2-1; len: 15; abundance: few; v_gene: TRBV12-3/TRBV12-4; d_gene: -
CDR3nt: TGTGCCAGCAGCCAGCGCCAAGGCTACACCTTC; CDR3aa: CASSQRQGYTF; j_gene: TRBJ1-2; len: 11; abundance: many; v_gene: TRBV3-1; d_gene: -
CDR3nt: TGTGCCACCAGTCAAGGACTAGCGGGAGGATTTGAGCAGTTCTTC; CDR3aa: CATSQGLAGGFEQFF; j_gene: TRBJ2-1; len: 15; abundance: -; v_gene: TRBV24-1; d_gene: TRBD2
CDR3nt: TGTGCCAGCAGCTTAGGGACCGGGATTTCGAGCAATCAGCCCCAGCATTTT; CDR3aa: CASSLGTGISSNQPQHF; j_gene: TRBJ1-5; len: 17; abundance: many; v_gene: TRBV7-9; d_gene: -
CDR3nt: TGTGCCAGCAGTCGACCGGGCCGATACAATGAGCAGTTCTTC; CDR3aa: CASSRPGRYNEQFF; j_gene: TRBJ2-1; len: 14; abundance: many; v_gene: TRBV12-3/TRBV12-4; d_gene: -
CDR3nt: TGTGCCAGCAGCCCGATGCCTCGACTAAGTGGCCCCGGGGAGCTGTTTTTT; CDR3aa: CASSPMPRLSGPGELFF; j_gene: TRBJ2-2; len: 17; abundance: few; v_gene: TRBV4-2; d_gene: -
CDR3nt: TGTGCCAGCAGGAGGAATCAGCCCCAGCATTTT; CDR3aa: CASRRNQPQHF; j_gene: TRBJ1-5; len: 11; abundance: many; v_gene: TRBV2; d_gene: -
CDR3nt: TGTGCCTGGAGTGAATTCTTAGCGGGGGCGAGGACTGAAGCTTTCTTT; CDR3aa: CAWSEFLAGARTEAFF; j_gene: TRBJ1-1; len: 16; abundance: -; v_gene: TRBV30; d_gene: -
CDR3nt: TGTGCCAGCAGCCAGGGGGTACGTTTCGACAGCAATCAGCCCCAGCATTTT; CDR3aa: CASSQGVRFDSNQPQHF; j_gene: TRBJ1-5; len: 17; abundance: -; v_gene: TRBV3-1; d_gene: -
CDR3nt: TGTGCCAGCAGTCTCCCCCCGGGACAGGGGTTTGTATACGAGCAGTACTTC; CDR3aa: CASSLPPGQGFVYEQYF; j_gene: TRBJ2-7; len: 17; abundance: -; v_gene: TRBV27; d_gene: TRBD1
CDR3nt: TGTGCCAGCAGCACCCCAGCGGGCGGCACAGATACGCAGTATTTT; CDR3aa: CASSTPAGGTDTQYF; j_gene: TRBJ2-3; len: 15; abundance: -; v_gene: TRBV5-4; d_gene: -
CDR3nt: TGCAGTGCTACCTTTACAGGTCTCGGAGATACGCAGTATTTT; CDR3aa: CSATFTGLGDTQYF; j_gene: TRBJ2-3; len: 14; abundance: -; v_gene: TRBV20-1; d_gene: -
CDR3nt: TGTGCCAGCAGCGTAGGCAGCAATCAAGAGACCCAGTACTTC; CDR3aa: CASSVGSNQETQYF; j_gene: TRBJ2-5; len: 14; abundance: -; v_gene: TRBV9; d_gene: -
CDR3nt: TGTGCCAGCAATACTTTATACGAGCAGTACTTC; CDR3aa: CASNTLYEQYF; j_gene: TRBJ2-7; len: 11; abundance: many; v_gene: TRBV6-2/TRBV6-3; d_gene: -
CDR3nt: TGTGCCAGCAGTTATGTGGACACTGGGGCCAACGTCCTGACTTTC; CDR3aa: CASSYVDTGANVLTF; j_gene: TRBJ2-6; len: 15; abundance: -; v_gene: TRBV6-5; d_gene: -
CDR3nt: TGTGCCAGCAGCGTATCTAGCGGGACCTACAATGAGCAGTTCTTC; CDR3aa: CASSVSSGTYNEQFF; j_gene: TRBJ2-1; len: 15; abundance: -; v_gene: TRBV9; d_gene: TRBD2
CDR3nt: TGCAGTGGTGGGACAAACTCCTACGAGCAGTACTTC; CDR3aa: CSGGTNSYEQYF; j_gene: TRBJ2-7; len: 12; abundance: many; v_gene: TRBV20-1; d_gene: -
CDR3nt: TGTGCCAGCAGTTACCCCTTAGCGGGAGGGCTCGAAAACATTCAGTACTTC; CDR3aa: CASSYPLAGGLENIQYF; j_gene: TRBJ2-4; len: 17; abundance: -; v_gene: TRBV6-7; d_gene: TRBD2
CDR3nt: TGTGCCACCAGAAGTATCGGGGGGGTATATGGCTACACCTTC; CDR3aa: CATRSIGGVYGYTF; j_gene: TRBJ1-2; len: 14; abundance: many; v_gene: TRBV7-3; d_gene: -
CDR3nt: TGTGCCAGCAGAACTGGGGGACTAGTTCGATCGAGGGAGCTGTTTTTT; CDR3aa: CASRTGGLVRSRELFF; j_gene: TRBJ2-2; len: 16; abundance: -; v_gene: TRBV12-3/TRBV12-4; d_gene: TRBD2
CDR3nt: TGTGCCAGCAGCCCATCTGACAGGGGCGCTAACTATGGCTACACCTTC; CDR3aa: CASSPSDRGANYGYTF; j_gene: TRBJ1-2; len: 16; abundance: once; v_gene: TRBV4-2; d_gene: TRBD1
CDR3nt: TGCAGTGCTAGAGATGCGGACGGGAGGAAGGCCGGGGAGCTGTTTTTT; CDR3aa: CSARDADGRKAGELFF; j_gene: TRBJ2-2; len: 16; abundance: many; v_gene: TRBV20-1; d_gene: TRBD2
CDR3nt: TGCAGTGCTAGAGTGGCTAGCGGGAGGTGGGAGACCCAGTACTTC; CDR3aa: CSARVASGRWETQYF; j_gene: TRBJ2-5; len: 15; abundance: many; v_gene: TRBV20-1; d_gene: TRBD2
CDR3nt: TGTGCCAGCAGTGAAAACCCCAGCCTGAACACTGAAGCTTTCTTT; CDR3aa: CASSENPSLNTEAFF; j_gene: TRBJ1-1; len: 15; abundance: -; v_gene: TRBV2; d_gene: -
CDR3nt: TGTGCCTGGAGTGCTGGGGCCTACGAGCAGTACTTC; CDR3aa: CAWSAGAYEQYF; j_gene: TRBJ2-7; len: 12; abundance: many; v_gene: TRBV30; d_gene: -
CDR3nt: TGTGCCAGCACCACTGCAGGGGGCAGCCTCGGCGAGCAGTACTTC; CDR3aa: CASTTAGGSLGEQYF; j_gene: TRBJ2-7; len: 15; abundance: -; v_gene: TRBV2; d_gene: TRBD1
CDR3nt: TGTGCCAGCAGTGAATCTGTCAGGGGACACACTGAAGCTTTCTTT; CDR3aa: CASSESVRGHTEAFF; j_gene: TRBJ1-1; len: 15; abundance: -; v_gene: TRBV25-1; d_gene: -
CDR3nt: TGCAGTGCTAGAGACCGGGGAACTACGGGGAATGAGCAGTTCTTC; CDR3aa: CSARDRGTTGNEQFF; j_gene: TRBJ2-1; len: 15; abundance: once; v_gene: TRBV20-1; d_gene: -
CDR3nt: TGTGCCAGCAGAAAAGGGAAATTAGACGGGGCCCAAGAGACCCAGCACTTC; CDR3aa: CASRKGKLDGAQETQHF; j_gene: TRBJ2-5; len: 17; abundance: few; v_gene: TRBV7-8; d_gene: -
CDR3nt: TGTGCCAGCAGTTACGGCAGGGGCGGGACCCAGTACTTC; CDR3aa: CASSYGRGGTQYF; j_gene: TRBJ2-5; len: 13; abundance: -; v_gene: TRBV6-5; d_gene: -
CDR3nt: TGTGCCAGCAGGACCCCAGGTCAGCCCCAGCATTTT; CDR3aa: CASRTPGQPQHF; j_gene: TRBJ1-5; len: 12; abundance: few; v_gene: TRBV6-1; d_gene: -
CDR3nt: TGTGCCAGTACCCCCTCCCGCGGAGAGACCCAGTACTTC; CDR3aa: CASTPSRGETQYF; j_gene: TRBJ2-5; len: 13; abundance: many; v_gene: TRBV19; d_gene: -
CDR3nt: TGTGCCGGCAAAAACGAACAGGGCGCAGGACAGCCCCAGCATTTT; CDR3aa: CAGKNEQGAGQPQHF; j_gene: TRBJ1-5; len: 15; abundance: -; v_gene: TRBV27; d_gene: -
CDR3nt: TGTGCCAGCACCCCCGGGGGCGGCAGGGGCAATCAGCCCCAGCATTTT; CDR3aa: CASTPGGGRGNQPQHF; j_gene: TRBJ1-5; len: 16; abundance: many; v_gene: TRBV6-1; d_gene: -
CDR3nt: TGTGCCATCTCAAGGGACAAGTATAGCAATCAGCCCCAGCATTTT; CDR3aa: CAISRDKYSNQPQHF; j_gene: TRBJ1-5; len: 15; abundance: once; v_gene: TRBV10-3; d_gene: -
CDR3nt: TGTGCCAGCAGTTACTCGGCCACTCGCTCTGGAAATACCATATATTTT; CDR3aa: CASSYSATRSGNTIYF; j_gene: TRBJ1-3; len: 16; abundance: few; v_gene: TRBV10-2; d_gene: -
CDR3nt: TGTGCCACCCAAAGAAAATTTTTGGCCAACGTCCTGACTTTC; CDR3aa: CATQRKFLANVLTF; j_gene: TRBJ2-6; len: 14; abundance: many; v_gene: TRBV13; d_gene: -
CDR3nt: TGCGCCAGCAGCCAAGGTCCGGGGACAGGAGGCAATTCACCCCTCCACTTT; CDR3aa: CASSQGPGTGGNSPLHF; j_gene: TRBJ1-6; len: 17; abundance: many; v_gene: TRBV4-1; d_gene: TRBD1
CDR3nt: TGTGCCACCAGCGGGGAAAGGGCCCTCAGTGGAAACACCATATATTTT; CDR3aa: CATSGERALSGNTIYF; j_gene: TRBJ1-3; len: 16; abundance: -; v_gene: TRBV15; d_gene: -
CDR3nt: TGTGCCAGCAGCTTACCCAGCGGGGAGACCCAGTACTTC; CDR3aa: CASSLPSGETQYF; j_gene: TRBJ2-5; len: 13; abundance: few; v_gene: TRBV7-6; d_gene: -
CDR3nt: TGTGCCAGCAGCTTGGCCGGCACAGGGGGAAAGGCAGATACGCAGTATTTT; CDR3aa: CASSLAGTGGKADTQYF; j_gene: TRBJ2-3; len: 17; abundance: -; v_gene: TRBV5-5; d_gene: TRBD1
CDR3nt: TGCAGTGCCCCAGGACTAGCGGGGTTCTACGAGCAGTACTTC; CDR3aa: CSAPGLAGFYEQYF; j_gene: TRBJ2-7; len: 14; abundance: -; v_gene: TRBV20-1; d_gene: TRBD2
CDR3nt: TGTGCCATCAAGTTAGCCGGGGGGGCCAATGAGCAGTTCTTC; CDR3aa: CAIKLAGGANEQFF; j_gene: TRBJ2-1; len: 14; abundance: few; v_gene: TRBV10-3; d_gene: TRBD2
CDR3nt: TGTGCCAGTTGGACGGGACAGGGGGTGAATTCACCCCTCCACTTT; CDR3aa: CASWTGQGVNSPLHF; j_gene: TRBJ1-6; len: 15; abundance: -; v_gene: TRBV19; d_gene: TRBD1